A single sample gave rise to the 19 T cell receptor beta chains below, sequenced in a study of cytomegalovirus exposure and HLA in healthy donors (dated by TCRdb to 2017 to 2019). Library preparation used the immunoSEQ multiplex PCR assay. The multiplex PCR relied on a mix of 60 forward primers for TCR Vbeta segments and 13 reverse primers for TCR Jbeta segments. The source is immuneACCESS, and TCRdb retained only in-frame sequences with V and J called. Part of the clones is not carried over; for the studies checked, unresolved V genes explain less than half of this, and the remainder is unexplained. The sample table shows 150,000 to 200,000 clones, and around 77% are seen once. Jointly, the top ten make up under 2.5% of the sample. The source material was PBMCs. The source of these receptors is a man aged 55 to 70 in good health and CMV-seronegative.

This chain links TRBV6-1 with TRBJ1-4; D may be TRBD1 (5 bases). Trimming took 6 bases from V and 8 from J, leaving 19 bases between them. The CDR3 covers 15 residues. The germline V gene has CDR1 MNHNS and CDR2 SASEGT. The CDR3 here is CASSREAGFREKLFF. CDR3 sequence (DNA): TGTGCCAGCAGCCGGGAGGCAGGGTTTCGCGAAAAACTGTTTTTT.

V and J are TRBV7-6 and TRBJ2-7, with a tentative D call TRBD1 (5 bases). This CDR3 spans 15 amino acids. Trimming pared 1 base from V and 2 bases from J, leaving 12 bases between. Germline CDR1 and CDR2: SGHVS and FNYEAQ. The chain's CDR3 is CASSLGQWGTYEQYF. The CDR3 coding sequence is TGTGCCAGCAGCTTAGGACAGTGGGGCACCTACGAGCAGTACTTC.

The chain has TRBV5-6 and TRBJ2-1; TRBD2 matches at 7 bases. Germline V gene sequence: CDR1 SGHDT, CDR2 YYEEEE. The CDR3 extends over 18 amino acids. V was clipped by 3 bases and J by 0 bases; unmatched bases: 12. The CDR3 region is CASSSTIYGGSSYNEQFF. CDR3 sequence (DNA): TGTGCCAGCAGCTCCACTATTTACGGCGGGAGCTCCTACAATGAGCAGTTCTTC.

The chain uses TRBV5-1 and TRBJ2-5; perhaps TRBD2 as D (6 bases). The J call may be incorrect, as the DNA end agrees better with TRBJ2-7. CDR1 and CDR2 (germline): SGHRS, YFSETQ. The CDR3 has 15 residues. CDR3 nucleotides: TGCGCCAGCAGCTTGGATTGGCGGGGCTCCTACGAGCAGTACTTC. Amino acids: CASSLDWRGSYEQYF.

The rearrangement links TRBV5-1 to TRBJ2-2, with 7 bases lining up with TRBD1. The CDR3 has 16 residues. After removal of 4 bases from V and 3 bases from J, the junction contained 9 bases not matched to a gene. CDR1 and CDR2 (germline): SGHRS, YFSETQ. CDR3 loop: CASSPATGLDTGELFF. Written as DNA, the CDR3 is TGCGCCAGCAGCCCAGCGACAGGGCTGGACACCGGGGAGCTGTTTTTT.

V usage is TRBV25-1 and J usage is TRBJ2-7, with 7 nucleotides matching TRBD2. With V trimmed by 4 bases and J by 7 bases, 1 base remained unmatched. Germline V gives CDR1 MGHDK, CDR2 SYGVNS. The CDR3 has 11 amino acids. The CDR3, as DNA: TGTGCCAGCAGTGCCGGGGGGGAGCAGTACTTC. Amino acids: CASSAGGEQYF.

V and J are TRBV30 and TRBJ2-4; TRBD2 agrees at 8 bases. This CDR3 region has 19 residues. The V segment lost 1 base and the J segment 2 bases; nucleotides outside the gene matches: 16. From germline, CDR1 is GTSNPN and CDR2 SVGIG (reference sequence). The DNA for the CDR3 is TGTGCCTGGAGTGGAATCCGGACTCACGGGGGGGGGTCCAAAAACATTCAGTACTTC. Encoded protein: CAWSGIRTHGGGSKNIQYF.

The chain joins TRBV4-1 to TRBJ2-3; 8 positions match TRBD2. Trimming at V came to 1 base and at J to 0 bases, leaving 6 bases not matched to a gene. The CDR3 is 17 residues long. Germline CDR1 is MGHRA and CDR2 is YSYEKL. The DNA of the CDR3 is TGCGCCAGCAGCCAAGGCCCCGGGACTAGTAGCACAGATACGCAGTATTTT. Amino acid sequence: CASSQGPGTSSTDTQYF.

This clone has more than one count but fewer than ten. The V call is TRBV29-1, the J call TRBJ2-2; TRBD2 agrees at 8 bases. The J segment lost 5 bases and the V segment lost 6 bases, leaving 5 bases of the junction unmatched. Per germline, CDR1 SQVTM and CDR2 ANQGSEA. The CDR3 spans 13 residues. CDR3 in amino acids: CSVGTSRTGELFF. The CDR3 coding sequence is TGCAGCGTAGGGACTAGTAGGACCGGGGAGCTGTTTTTT.

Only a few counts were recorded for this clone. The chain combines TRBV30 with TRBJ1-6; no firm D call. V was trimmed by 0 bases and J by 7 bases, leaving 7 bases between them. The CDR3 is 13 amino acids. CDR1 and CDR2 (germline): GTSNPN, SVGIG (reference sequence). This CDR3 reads CAWSVPGNSPLHF. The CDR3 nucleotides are TGTGCCTGGAGTGTCCCGGGGAATTCACCCCTCCACTTT.

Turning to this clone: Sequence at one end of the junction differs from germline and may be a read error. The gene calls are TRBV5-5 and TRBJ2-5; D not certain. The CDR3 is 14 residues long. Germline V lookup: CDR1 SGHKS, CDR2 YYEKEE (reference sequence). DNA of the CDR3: TGTGCCAGCAGCTTGGGAGCCCGCCAAGAGGCCCAGTACTTC. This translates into CASSLGARQEAQYF.

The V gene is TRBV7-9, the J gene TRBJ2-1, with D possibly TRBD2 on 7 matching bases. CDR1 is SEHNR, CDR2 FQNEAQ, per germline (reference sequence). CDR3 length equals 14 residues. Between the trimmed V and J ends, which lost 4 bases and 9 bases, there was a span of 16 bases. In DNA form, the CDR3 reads TGTGCCAGCAGCTGGGGCGGGGGCAGCGGTGAGCAGTTCTTC. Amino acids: CASSWGGGSGEQFF.

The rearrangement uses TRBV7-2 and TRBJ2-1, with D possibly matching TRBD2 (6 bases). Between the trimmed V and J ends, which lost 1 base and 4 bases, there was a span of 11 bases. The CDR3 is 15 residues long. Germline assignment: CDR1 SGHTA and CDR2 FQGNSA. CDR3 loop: CASSLVGSGYNEQFF. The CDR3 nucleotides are TGTGCCAGCAGCTTAGTCGGGAGTGGGTACAATGAGCAGTTCTTC.

CDR3 loop: CASSDSGYGYTF. The CDR3 DNA reads as TGTGCCAGCAGTGACAGCGGCTATGGCTACACCTTC. The J gene is TRBJ1-2, the V gene TRBV6-1; D gene uncertain. This CDR3 spans 12 amino acids. V was cut by 3 bases and J by 4 bases, with 6 bases left in between. The germline CDR1 and CDR2 sequences are MNHNS and SASEGT.

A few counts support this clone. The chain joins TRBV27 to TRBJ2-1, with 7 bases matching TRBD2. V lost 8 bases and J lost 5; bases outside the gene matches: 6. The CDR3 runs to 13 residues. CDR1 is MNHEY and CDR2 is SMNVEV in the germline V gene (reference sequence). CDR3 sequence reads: CASQKRGDNEQFF. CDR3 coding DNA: TGTGCCAGCCAGAAGCGGGGAGACAATGAGCAGTTCTTC.

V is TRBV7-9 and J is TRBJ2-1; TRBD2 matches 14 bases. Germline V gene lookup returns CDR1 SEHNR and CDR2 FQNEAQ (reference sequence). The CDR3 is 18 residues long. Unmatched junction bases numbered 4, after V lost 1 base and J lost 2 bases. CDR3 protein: CASSLGTSGGRTYNEQFF. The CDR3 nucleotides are TGTGCCAGCAGCTTAGGGACTAGCGGGGGGCGCACCTACAATGAGCAGTTCTTC.

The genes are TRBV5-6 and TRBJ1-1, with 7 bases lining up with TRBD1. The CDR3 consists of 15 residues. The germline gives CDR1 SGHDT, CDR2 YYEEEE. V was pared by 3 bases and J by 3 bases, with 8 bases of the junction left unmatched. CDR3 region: CASSYRDRAYTEAFF. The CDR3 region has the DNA TGTGCCAGCAGCTATAGGGACAGAGCCTACACTGAAGCTTTCTTT.

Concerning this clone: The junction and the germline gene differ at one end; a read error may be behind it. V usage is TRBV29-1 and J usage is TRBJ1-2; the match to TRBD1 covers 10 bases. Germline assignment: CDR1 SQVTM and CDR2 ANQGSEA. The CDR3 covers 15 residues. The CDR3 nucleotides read TGCAGCGTGGGACAAACCCGGACAGGGGGAGGAGGCTACCCCTTC. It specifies CSVGQTRTGGGGYPF.

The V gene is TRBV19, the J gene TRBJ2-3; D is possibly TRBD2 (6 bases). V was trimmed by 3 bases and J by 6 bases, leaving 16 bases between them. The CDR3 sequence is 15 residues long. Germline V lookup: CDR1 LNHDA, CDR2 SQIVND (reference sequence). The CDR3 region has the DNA TGTGCCAGTAGTATGGGAGCTGGGGCGGGGGATACGCAGTATTTT. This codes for CASSMGAGAGDTQYF. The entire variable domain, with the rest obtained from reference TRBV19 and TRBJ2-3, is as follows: DGGITQSPKYLFRKEGQNVTLSCEQNLNHDAMYWYRQDPGQGLRLIYYSQIVNDFQKGDIAEGYSVSREKKESFPLTVTSAQKNPTAFYLCASSMGAGAGDTQYFGPGTRLTVL.